What follows are 7 T cell receptor beta chains derived from one specimen sequenced in a study of T cell responses to AZD1222 COVID-19 vaccine. Assay: immunoSEQ multiplex PCR; the TCRdb copy retains only in-frame clones and omits some. There are tens of thousands of clones in the sample; 92% occur only once, and around 3.2% lies in the top ten. This specimen was peripheral blood, taken 28 days after the second AZD1222 dose. The origin of the receptors is an adult who received the AZD1222 COVID-19 vaccine.

The CDR3 loop is CASSSWGGDYEQYF. In DNA, the CDR3 is TGTGCCAGCAGCTCATGGGGGGGTGACTACGAGCAGTACTTC. The V call is TRBV7-2, the J call TRBJ2-7; 7 positions match TRBD2. The CDR3 runs to 14 residues. CDR1 and CDR2 (germline): SGHTA, FQGNSA. J was trimmed by 3 bases and V by 4 bases; bases with no gene match: 6.

The chain carries TRBV5-1 and TRBJ2-7; 9 nucleotides match TRBD2. The V and J ends lost 1 base and 5 bases, in that order; junction bases with no gene match: 7. The CDR3 sequence is 15 residues long. The V gene's germline CDR1 is SGHRS and CDR2 YFSETQ. The CDR3 is CASSLWAGGRHEQYF. The CDR3 region has the DNA TGCGCCAGCAGCTTGTGGGCGGGGGGGCGTCACGAGCAGTACTTC.

This sequence joins TRBV3-1 (or the pseudogene TRBV3-2) and TRBJ1-1, with 7 bases aligning to TRBD1. Looked up from germline, CDR1 is LGHDT and CDR2 is YNNKEL (reference sequence). J was trimmed by 3 bases and V by 8 bases; bases with no gene match: 12. The CDR3 sequence is 15 residues long. CDR3 sequence reads: CASGGLTGFDTEAFF. The CDR3 nucleotides are TGTGCCAGCGGGGGTCTGACAGGGTTTGACACTGAAGCTTTCTTT.

The CDR3 sequence is CASTGGVGETQYF. The CDR3 region has the DNA TGTGCCAGCACTGGTGGGGTTGGGGAGACCCAGTACTTC. The V gene is TRBV6-5, the J gene TRBJ2-5; D remains unclear. The V gene lost 7 bases and the J gene lost 5 bases, with 14 bases spanning the gap. There are 13 residues in the CDR3. Per the germline V gene, CDR1 is MNHEY and CDR2 is SVGAGI.

V gene TRBV30 combines with J gene TRBJ1-6; D gene ambiguous. Looked up from germline, CDR1 is GTSNPN and CDR2 is SVGIG (reference sequence). The CDR3 is made up of 16 amino acids. V lost 1 base, J lost 3 bases, and 13 bases lay in between. The CDR3 loop is CAWSDPYMGYNSPLHF. CDR3 coding DNA: TGTGCCTGGAGTGACCCCTACATGGGCTATAATTCACCCCTCCACTTT.

The J gene is TRBJ1-2, the V gene TRBV6-6, with D perhaps matching TRBD1 (6 bases). This CDR3 has 15 residues. Trimming removed 7 bases from V and 3 bases from J, with 18 bases in between. Germline V gene data show CDR1 as MNHNY and CDR2 as SVGAGI (reference sequence). The CDR3 reads CASTPLGRGDYGYTF. The CDR3 bases are TGTGCCAGCACCCCCCTGGGCAGGGGTGACTATGGCTACACCTTC.

The CDR3 DNA reads as TGTGCCATCAAAGCTTGGCCCCGGAAGCCTGAAGCTTTCTTT. As protein: CAIKAWPRKPEAFF. The chain has TRBV10-3 and TRBJ1-1, with unresolved D. The CDR3 covers 14 residues. V was shortened by 7 bases and J by 6 bases, with 18 bases between the two germline ends. Germline CDR1 reads ENHRY; CDR2 reads SYGVKD.